This T cell receptor (beta chain) emerged from a study of long-term antiretroviral therapy in people with HIV. Survey-level immunoSEQ v3.0 assays were run. The repertoire was sequenced with immunoSEQ multiplex PCR; TCRdb's copy has only in-frame clones and lacks some. This table holds some 35,000 clones, around 94% found once. The CDR3 runs 17 residues. The sequence came from a woman aged 45-59 years with HIV. Sequenced material: unsorted PBMCs, taken 4.1 years after starting antiretroviral therapy. The V gene is TRBV21-1, the J gene TRBJ1-2; TRBD1, as called in the table, went unchecked against the DNA. TRBV21-1 is recorded as a pseudogene. The DNA of the CDR3 is TGTGCCAGCAGCAACTGGACAGGGGACAGAATGCTGTATGGCTACACCTTC. This encodes CASSNWTGDRMLYGYTF.